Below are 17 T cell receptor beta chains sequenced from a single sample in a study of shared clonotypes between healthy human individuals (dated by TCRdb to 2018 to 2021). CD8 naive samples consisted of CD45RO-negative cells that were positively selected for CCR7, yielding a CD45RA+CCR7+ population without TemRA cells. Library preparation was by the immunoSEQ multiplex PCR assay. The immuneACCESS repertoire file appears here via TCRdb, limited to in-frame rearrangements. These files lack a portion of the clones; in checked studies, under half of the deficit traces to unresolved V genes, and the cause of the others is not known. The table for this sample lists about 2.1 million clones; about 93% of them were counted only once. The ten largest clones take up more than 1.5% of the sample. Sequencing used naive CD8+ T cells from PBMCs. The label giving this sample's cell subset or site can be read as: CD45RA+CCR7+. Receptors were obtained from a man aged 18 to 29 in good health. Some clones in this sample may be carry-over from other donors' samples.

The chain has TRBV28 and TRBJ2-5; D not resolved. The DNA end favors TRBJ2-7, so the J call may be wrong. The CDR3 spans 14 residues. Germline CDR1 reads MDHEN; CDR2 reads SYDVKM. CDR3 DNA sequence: TGTGCCAGCACTAACGACCTCTTGGGCTACGAGCAGTACTTC. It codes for CASTNDLLGYEQYF.

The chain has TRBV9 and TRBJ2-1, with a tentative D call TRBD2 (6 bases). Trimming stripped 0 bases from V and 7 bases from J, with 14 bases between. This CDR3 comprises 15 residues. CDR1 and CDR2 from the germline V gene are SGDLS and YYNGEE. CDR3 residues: CASSVGGEVGNEQFF. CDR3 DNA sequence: TGTGCCAGCAGCGTAGGCGGGGAGGTGGGGAATGAGCAGTTCTTC.

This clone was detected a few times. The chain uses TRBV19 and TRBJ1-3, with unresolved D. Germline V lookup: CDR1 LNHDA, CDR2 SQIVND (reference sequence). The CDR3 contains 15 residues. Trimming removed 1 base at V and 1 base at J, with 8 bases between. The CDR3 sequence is CASSIGVLSGNTIYF. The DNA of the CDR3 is TGTGCCAGTAGTATAGGGGTATTGTCTGGAAACACCATATATTTT.

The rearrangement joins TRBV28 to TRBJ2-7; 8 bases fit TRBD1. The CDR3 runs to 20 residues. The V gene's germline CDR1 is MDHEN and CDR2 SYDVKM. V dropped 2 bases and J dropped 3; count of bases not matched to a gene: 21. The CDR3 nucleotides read TGTGCCAGCAGTTTACCTACATTGGGACAGGAAATGAGCCCTCGCTACGAGCAGTACTTC. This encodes CASSLPTLGQEMSPRYEQYF.

CDR3 amino acids: CASRTKGLGAFQPQHF. In DNA form, the CDR3 reads TGTGCCAGCAGGACGAAGGGACTGGGGGCTTTTCAGCCCCAGCATTTT. The chain joins TRBV2 to TRBJ1-5, with a tentative D call TRBD1 (6 bases). The CDR3 extends over 16 amino acids. In germline, CDR1 is SNHLY, CDR2 FYNNEI. The V gene lost 6 bases and the J gene lost 6 bases, with 21 bases spanning the gap.

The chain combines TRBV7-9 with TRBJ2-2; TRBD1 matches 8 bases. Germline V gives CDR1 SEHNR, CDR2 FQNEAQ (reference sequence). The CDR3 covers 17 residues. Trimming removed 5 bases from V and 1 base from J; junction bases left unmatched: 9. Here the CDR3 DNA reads TGTGCCAGCAGCCCTAGATCCGGGACAGGGAACACCGGGGAGCTGTTTTTT. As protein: CASSPRSGTGNTGELFF.

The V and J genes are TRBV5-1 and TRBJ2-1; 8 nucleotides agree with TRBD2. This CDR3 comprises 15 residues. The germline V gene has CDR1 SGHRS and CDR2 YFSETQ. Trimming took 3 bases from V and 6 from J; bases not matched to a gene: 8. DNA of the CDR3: TGCGCCAGCAGCTCGGGACTAGTTCTGACCAATGAGCAGTTCTTC. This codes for CASSSGLVLTNEQFF.

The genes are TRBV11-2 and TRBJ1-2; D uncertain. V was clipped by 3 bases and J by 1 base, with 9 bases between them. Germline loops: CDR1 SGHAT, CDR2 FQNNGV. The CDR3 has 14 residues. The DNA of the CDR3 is TGTGCCAGCAGCTTCCTACCCAATAACTATGGCTACACCTTC. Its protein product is CASSFLPNNYGYTF.

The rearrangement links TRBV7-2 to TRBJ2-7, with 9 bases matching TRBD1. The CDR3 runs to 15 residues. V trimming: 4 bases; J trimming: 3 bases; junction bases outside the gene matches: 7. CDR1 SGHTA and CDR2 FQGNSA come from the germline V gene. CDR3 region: CASSSYGQGFYEQYF. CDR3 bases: TGTGCCAGCAGCTCGTACGGACAGGGGTTCTACGAGCAGTACTTC.

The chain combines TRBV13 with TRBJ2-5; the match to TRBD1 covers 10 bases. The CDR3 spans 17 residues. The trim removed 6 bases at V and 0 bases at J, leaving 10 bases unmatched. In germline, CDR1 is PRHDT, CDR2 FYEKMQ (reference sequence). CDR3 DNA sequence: TGTGCCAGCAGTATATGGGGGACAGGGGATTACCAAGAGACCCAGTACTTC. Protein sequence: CASSIWGTGDYQETQYF.

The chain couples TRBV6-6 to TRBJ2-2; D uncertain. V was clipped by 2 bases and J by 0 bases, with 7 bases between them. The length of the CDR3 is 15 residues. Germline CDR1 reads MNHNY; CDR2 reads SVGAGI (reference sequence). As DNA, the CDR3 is TGTGCCAGCAGTTACCTACAATCGAACACCGGGGAGCTGTTTTTT. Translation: CASSYLQSNTGELFF.

Here the CDR3 reads CASSLGRDSSNQPQHF. CDR3 coding DNA: TGTGCCAGCAGCCTTGGGAGAGACTCGAGCAATCAGCCCCAGCATTTT. The V and J genes are TRBV27 and TRBJ1-5; D unresolved. Germline CDR1 reads MNHEY; CDR2 reads SMNVEV (reference sequence). V was shortened by 6 bases and J by 1 base, with 16 bases between the two germline ends. The CDR3 extends over 16 amino acids.

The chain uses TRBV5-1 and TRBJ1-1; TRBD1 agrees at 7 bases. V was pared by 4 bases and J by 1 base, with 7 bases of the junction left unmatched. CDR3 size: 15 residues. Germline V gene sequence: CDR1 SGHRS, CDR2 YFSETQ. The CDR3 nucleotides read TGCGCCAGCAGCCTGGTGGGACAGACGAACACTGAAGCTTTCTTT. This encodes CASSLVGQTNTEAFF.

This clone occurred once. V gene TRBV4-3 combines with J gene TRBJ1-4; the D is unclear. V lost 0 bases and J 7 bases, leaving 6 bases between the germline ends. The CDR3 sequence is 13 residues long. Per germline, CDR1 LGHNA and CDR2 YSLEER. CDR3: CASSQDMIEKLFF. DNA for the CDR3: TGCGCCAGCAGCCAAGATATGATTGAAAAACTGTTTTTT.

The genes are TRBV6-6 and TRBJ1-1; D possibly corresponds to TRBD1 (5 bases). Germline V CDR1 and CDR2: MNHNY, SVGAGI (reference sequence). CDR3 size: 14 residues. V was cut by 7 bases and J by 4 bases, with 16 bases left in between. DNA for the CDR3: TGTGCCAGCAACCTTGGGACTCAGGGCACTGAAGCTTTCTTT. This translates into CASNLGTQGTEAFF.

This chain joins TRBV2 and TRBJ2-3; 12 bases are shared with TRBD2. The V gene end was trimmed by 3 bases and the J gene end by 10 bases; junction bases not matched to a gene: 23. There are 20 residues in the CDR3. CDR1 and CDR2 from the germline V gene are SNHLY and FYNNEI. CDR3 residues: CASSEMASGRASLPPMAQYF. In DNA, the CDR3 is TGTGCCAGCAGTGAGATGGCTAGCGGGAGGGCCAGCCTCCCCCCAATGGCGCAGTATTTT.

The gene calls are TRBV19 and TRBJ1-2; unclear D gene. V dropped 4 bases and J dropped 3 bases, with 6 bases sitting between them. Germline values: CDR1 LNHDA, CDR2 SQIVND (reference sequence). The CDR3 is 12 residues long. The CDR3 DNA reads TGTGCCAGTAGTAAAGAGTACTATGGCTACACCTTC. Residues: CASSKEYYGYTF.